These 14 T cell receptor beta chains originate from one sample sequenced in a study of molecular identifiers for immune sequencing clone quantification (dated by TCRdb to 2017 to 2018). The library was produced with PCR. Sequencing took place on an Illumina HiSeq 4000. TCRdb reworked the public reads: Q25 trimming with fastp, MiXCR clone assembly, productive beta chains retained. Records with the same CDR3 protein are collapsed into one entry carrying the most frequent genes and DNA. The sample profile shows approximately 500,000 distinct CDR3 sequences; 20% to 25% of them were found once. The top ten clonotypes cover about 0.8% of the sample. The sample taken for sequencing was naive CD8+ T cells from blood, with Jurkat cell RNA spiked in. The sample's cell subset or site, from its label and the paper: FACS-sorted CD8+CD4-CCR7+CD45RA+ naive T cells. These receptors originate from a human donor in good health. Some libraries in this study had Jurkat cell RNA spiked in.

This clonotype showed up just a few times. V usage is TRBV20-1 and J usage is TRBJ2-7; D ambiguous. The CDR3 runs to 12 residues. V dropped 2 bases and J dropped 5 bases, with 10 bases sitting between them. Germline V CDR1 and CDR2: DFQATT, SNEGSKA (reference sequence). In DNA form, the CDR3 reads TGCAGTGCTAGAAAGGGCTCGGACGAGCAGTACTTC. Its protein product is CSARKGSDEQYF.

This clonotype appeared a few times. The chain links TRBV6-5 to TRBJ1-4; D remains ambiguous. There are 16 residues in the CDR3. Germline CDR1 is MNHEY and CDR2 is SVGAGI. Between the trimmed V and J ends, which lost 6 bases and 3 bases, there was a span of 17 bases. As DNA, the CDR3 is TGTGCCAGCAGAGCAGACCGGGGATTATCTAATGAAAAACTGTTTTTT. As protein: CASRADRGLSNEKLFF.

This clonotype showed up many times. This sequence joins TRBV12-3 or TRBV12-4 and TRBJ1-5; D unresolved. Trimming took 2 bases from V and 3 from J, leaving 5 bases between them. The CDR3 covers 13 residues. The CDR3 nucleotides read TGTGCCAGCAGTTTAATCCTCAATCAGCCCCAGCATTTT. Translated: CASSLILNQPQHF.

Many counts were recorded for this clonotype. The V and J genes are TRBV4-1 and TRBJ1-5; D might be TRBD1 (6 bases). Between the trimmed V and J ends, which lost 2 bases and 7 bases, there was a span of 9 bases. Germline V gene sequence: CDR1 MGHRA, CDR2 YSYEKL. The CDR3 loop spans 13 amino acids. DNA of the CDR3: TGCGCCAGCAGCCAATTACAGGGCCAGCCCCAGCATTTT. It codes for CASSQLQGQPQHF.

V and J are TRBV13 and TRBJ1-2, with D unresolved. Trimming stripped 1 base from V and 3 bases from J, with 15 bases between. This CDR3 region has 16 residues. Per germline, CDR1 PRHDT and CDR2 FYEKMQ (reference sequence). The CDR3 DNA follows: TGTGCCAGCAGCTTAGAGGCCCGTCCGGGCTACTATGGCTACACCTTC. Translating gives CASSLEARPGYYGYTF.

This clonotype was counted many times. The chain is built from TRBV4-1 and TRBJ2-2; D unclear. Trimming removed 3 bases from V and 1 base from J, with 9 bases in between. CDR3 length: 15 residues. Per the germline V gene, CDR1 is MGHRA and CDR2 is YSYEKL. The CDR3 loop reads CASSHLGVNTGELFF. Here the CDR3 DNA reads TGCGCCAGCAGCCATTTAGGAGTGAACACCGGGGAGCTGTTTTTT.

The V gene is TRBV19, the J gene TRBJ2-7; D uncertain. V gave up 3 bases and J gave up 4 bases, with 10 bases separating them. Per the germline V gene, CDR1 is LNHDA and CDR2 is SQIVND (reference sequence). This CDR3 comprises 13 residues. The CDR3 spells CASSIASDYEQYF. The CDR3 DNA is TGTGCCAGTAGTATCGCCAGCGATTACGAGCAGTACTTC. Drawing the rest from reference TRBV19 and TRBJ2-7, the complete variable domain is DGGITQSPKYLFRKEGQNVTLSCEQNLNHDAMYWYRQDPGQGLRLIYYSQIVNDFQKGDIAEGYSVSREKKESFPLTVTSAQKNPTAFYLCASSIASDYEQYFGPGTRLTVT.

This clonotype appeared a few times. The chain recombines TRBV28 with TRBJ1-6; maybe TRBD1 (6 bases). V lost 6 bases and J 10 bases, leaving 19 bases between the germline ends. CDR3 length: 15 residues. The germline gives CDR1 MDHEN, CDR2 SYDVKM. As DNA, the CDR3 is TGTGCCAGCAGCCCCCAGCGGGGGGCGAGGTCACCCCTCCACTTT. It specifies CASSPQRGARSPLHF.

This clonotype has a count of ten or more. The genes are TRBV2 and TRBJ2-5; D not certain. Between the trimmed V and J ends, which lost 3 bases and 3 bases, there was a span of 14 bases. The CDR3 consists of 15 residues. CDR1 and CDR2 from the germline V gene are SNHLY and FYNNEI. The CDR3 bases are TGTGCCAGCAGTGAGGTGGACCTGATCAAAGAGACCCAGTACTTC. It codes for CASSEVDLIKETQYF.

This clonotype was picked up many times. J is TRBJ2-1 and V is TRBV11-2, with D possibly TRBD2 on 6 matching bases. Germline assignment: CDR1 SGHAT and CDR2 FQNNGV. This CDR3 has 16 residues. Trimming shortened V by 5 bases and J by 6 bases, and 20 bases separated the two germline ends. This chain's CDR3 is CASSPQLATLGNEQFF. DNA for the CDR3: TGTGCCAGCAGCCCCCAACTAGCCACCCTCGGCAATGAGCAGTTCTTC.

Remarks on this clonotype: One base away lies a much larger clone, so this may be a sequencing read error. V usage is TRBV4-1 and J usage is TRBJ1-2; 8 positions agree with TRBD1. CDR3 length: 17 amino acids. The germline CDR1 and CDR2 sequences are MGHRA and YSYEKL. The CDR3 DNA is TGCTCCAGCAGCCAAGAATCAGGACAGGGCCCCAACTATGGCTACACCTTC. Residues: CSSSQESGQGPNYGYTF.

The genes are TRBV12-3 or TRBV12-4 and TRBJ1-6; no clear D gene. Trimming took off 8 bases at V and 14 bases at J, with 16 bases between the two ends. This CDR3 is built from 12 residues. CDR3 protein: CASGRTALSLHF. Here the CDR3 DNA reads TGTGCCAGCGGCCGGACCGCACTTTCCCTCCACTTT.

This clonotype was seen only a few times. The chain recombines TRBV13 with TRBJ1-2, with TRBD1 matching over 11 bases. Germline V gene sequence: CDR1 PRHDT, CDR2 FYEKMQ (reference sequence). The CDR3 spans 15 residues. The V segment lost 4 bases and the J segment 4 bases; nucleotides outside the gene matches: 5. The CDR3 loop reads CASSSWTGGSYGYTF. The CDR3 nucleotides read TGTGCCAGCAGCTCATGGACAGGGGGCTCCTATGGCTACACCTTC.

The genes are TRBV20-1 and TRBJ2-3, with D possibly matching TRBD1 (5 bases). Germline V lookup: CDR1 DFQATT, CDR2 SNEGSKA (reference sequence). This CDR3 is built from 16 residues. Trimming took 5 bases from V and 0 from J, leaving 18 bases between them. The CDR3 bases are TGCAGTGCTCCCTCACACAGGTACGCGAGCACAGATACGCAGTATTTT. It translates to CSAPSHRYASTDTQYF.